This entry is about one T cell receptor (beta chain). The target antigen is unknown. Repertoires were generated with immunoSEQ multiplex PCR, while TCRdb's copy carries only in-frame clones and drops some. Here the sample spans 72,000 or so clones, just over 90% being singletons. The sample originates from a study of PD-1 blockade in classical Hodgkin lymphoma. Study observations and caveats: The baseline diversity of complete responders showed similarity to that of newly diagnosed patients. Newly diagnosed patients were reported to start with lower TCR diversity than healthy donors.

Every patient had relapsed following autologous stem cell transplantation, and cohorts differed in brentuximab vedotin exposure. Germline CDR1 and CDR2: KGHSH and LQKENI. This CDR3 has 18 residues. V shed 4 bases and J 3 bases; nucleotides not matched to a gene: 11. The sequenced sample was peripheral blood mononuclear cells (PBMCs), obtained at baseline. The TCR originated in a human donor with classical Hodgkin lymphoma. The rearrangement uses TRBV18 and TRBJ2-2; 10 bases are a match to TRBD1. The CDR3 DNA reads TGTGCCAGCTCACTTAGGGACGACAGGGGGCGCGACACCGGGGAGCTGTTTTTT. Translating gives CASSLRDDRGRDTGELFF.